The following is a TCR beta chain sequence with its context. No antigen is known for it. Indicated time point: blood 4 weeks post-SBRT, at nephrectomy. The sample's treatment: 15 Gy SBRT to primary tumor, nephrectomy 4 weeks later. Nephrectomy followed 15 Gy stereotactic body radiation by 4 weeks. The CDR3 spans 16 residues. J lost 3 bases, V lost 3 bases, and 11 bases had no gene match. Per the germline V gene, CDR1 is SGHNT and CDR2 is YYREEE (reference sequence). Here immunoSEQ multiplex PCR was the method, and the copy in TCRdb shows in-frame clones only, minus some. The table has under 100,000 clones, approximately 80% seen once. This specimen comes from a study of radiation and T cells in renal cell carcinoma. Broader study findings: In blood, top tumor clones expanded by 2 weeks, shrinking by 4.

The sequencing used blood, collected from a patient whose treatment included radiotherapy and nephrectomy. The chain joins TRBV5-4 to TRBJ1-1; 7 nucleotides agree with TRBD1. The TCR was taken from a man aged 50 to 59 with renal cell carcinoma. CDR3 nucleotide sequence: TGTGCCAGCAGCTGGACAGGTTCGGGCACCCACACTGAAGCTTTCTTT. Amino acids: CASSWTGSGTHTEAFF.